The 31 T cell receptor beta chains presented below share a single source sample, sequenced in a study of cytomegalovirus exposure and HLA in healthy donors. A multiplex PCR was run with 60 Vbeta primers and 13 Jbeta primers. Here immunoSEQ multiplex PCR was the method, and the copy in TCRdb shows in-frame clones only, minus some. Of 100,000 or so clones in the sample, about 69% were seen once. Material: PBMCs. These receptor sequences come from a middle-aged man in good health and CMV-seronegative.

V is TRBV19 and J is TRBJ2-2, with 8 bases identical to TRBD1. J gave up 4 bases and V 2 bases, and 6 bases lay outside the gene matches. Germline CDR1 LNHDA, CDR2 SQIVND (reference sequence). The CDR3 length is 16 residues. CDR3 in DNA: TGTGCCAGTAGTATAATGTCCGGACAGGGCACCGGGGAGCTGTTTTTT. Amino acids: CASSIMSGQGTGELFF.

The CDR3 bases are TGTGCCAGCAGCCCGACGACAGTTTTTCCTGAAGCTTTCTTT. This translates into CASSPTTVFPEAFF. The chain couples TRBV6-5 to TRBJ1-1; weak D call: TRBD1 (5 bases). CDR3 length equals 14 residues. With 6 bases removed from V and 6 bases from J, the gap between germline ends came to 17 bases. CDR1 is MNHEY, CDR2 SVGAGI, per germline.

The CDR3 region is CASSEPRAPYEQYF. In DNA form, the CDR3 reads TGTGCCAGCAGTGAGCCCAGGGCCCCCTACGAGCAGTACTTC. The chain combines TRBV6-1 with TRBJ2-7; the D gene is possibly TRBD1 (5 bases). The V and J ends lost 3 bases and 2 bases respectively, with 11 bases between them. Germline V gene sequence: CDR1 MNHNS, CDR2 SASEGT. This CDR3 spans 14 amino acids.

This rearrangement joins TRBV7-8 to TRBJ1-6; no clear D gene. Germline assignment: CDR1 SGHVS and CDR2 FQNEAQ. Between the trimmed V and J ends, which lost 5 bases and 9 bases, there was a span of 8 bases. This CDR3 has 12 residues. The CDR3 reads CASSPGSSPLHF. The CDR3 DNA sequence: TGTGCCAGCAGCCCAGGATCTTCACCCCTCCACTTT. Combining the CDR3 with reference TRBV7-8 and TRBJ1-6 gives the whole variable domain GAGVSQSPRYKVAKRGQDVALRCDPISGHVSLFWYQQALGQGPEFLTYFQNEAQLDKSGLPSDRFFAERPEGSVSTLKIQRTQQEDSAVYLCASSPGSSPLHFGNGTRLTVT.

This clone turned up a few times. The CDR3 protein is CATQQGRTEAFF. The CDR3 DNA reads TGTGCCACCCAACAGGGGCGGACTGAAGCTTTCTTT. The rearrangement uses TRBV6-5 and TRBJ1-1; 7 bases align to TRBD1. Germline trimming cut 10 bases from V and 5 bases from J; bases unmatched to any gene: 7. CDR3 length: 12 residues. Germline-derived CDR1 and CDR2 are MNHEY and SVGAGI.

The chain carries TRBV7-9 and TRBJ2-5; 11 bases align to TRBD2. The DNA end is more similar to TRBJ2-7, so the J call may be wrong. Germline-derived CDR1 and CDR2 are SEHNR and FQNEAQ (reference sequence). The CDR3 length is 15 residues. CDR3 sequence reads: CASSPSGTSGYEQYF. CDR3 sequence (DNA): TGTGCCAGCAGCCCAAGTGGGACTAGCGGCTACGAGCAGTACTTC.

This chain joins TRBV28 and TRBJ1-1, with 11 bases lining up with TRBD1. V shed 8 bases, J shed 5 bases, and the junction held 10 bases outside the gene matches. The germline CDR1 and CDR2 sequences are MDHEN and SYDVKM. The CDR3 has 15 residues. CDR3 DNA sequence: TGTGCCAGCTTATTCCCCGGGACAGGGGGAACTGAAGCTTTCTTT. Translating gives CASLFPGTGGTEAFF.

The chain employs TRBV19 and TRBJ1-1; D is possibly TRBD1 (6 bases). With 9 bases removed from V and 0 bases from J, the gap between germline ends came to 23 bases. This CDR3 has 17 residues. Germline-derived CDR1 and CDR2 are LNHDA and SQIVND (reference sequence). CDR3 nucleotide sequence: TGTGCCAGGGTATCCCCTGGGGGGGGCATGTTGAACACTGAAGCTTTCTTT. Translated: CARVSPGGGMLNTEAFF.

The chain carries TRBV6-5 and TRBJ2-7, with D uncertain. This CDR3 spans 13 amino acids. V lost 6 bases and J lost 1, with 10 bases in between. CDR1 and CDR2 from the germline V gene are MNHEY and SVGAGI. CDR3 in amino acids: CASSAGSSYEQYF. The CDR3 DNA sequence: TGTGCCAGCAGCGCCGGGTCTTCCTACGAGCAGTACTTC.

V is TRBV6-5 and J is TRBJ1-5; 9 bases agree with TRBD1. From germline, CDR1 is MNHEY and CDR2 SVGAGI. With V trimmed by 4 bases and J by 3 bases, 1 base remained unmatched. The CDR3 is 14 amino acids. The CDR3 DNA follows: TGTGCCAGCAGTTGGACAGGGGCCAATCAGCCCCAGCATTTT. Translation gives CASSWTGANQPQHF.

In its sample, this clone was seen once. The V and J genes are TRBV30 and TRBJ1-3, with D hard to call. V lost 5 bases, J lost 2 bases, and 4 bases lay in between. Germline V lookup: CDR1 GTSNPN, CDR2 SVGIG (reference sequence). CDR3 length: 11 amino acids. CDR3 in amino acids: CAWYTGNTIYF. CDR3 sequence (DNA): TGTGCCTGGTACACTGGAAACACCATATATTTT.

The chain employs TRBV5-1 and TRBJ2-7; TRBD1 matches 8 bases. The J segment lost 7 bases and the V segment lost 4 bases, leaving 7 bases of the junction unmatched. There are 13 residues in the CDR3. In germline, CDR1 is SGHRS, CDR2 YFSETQ. In DNA, the CDR3 is TGCGCCAGCAGCCCCGACAGGGGTCGAGAGCAGTACTTC. Translating it yields CASSPDRGREQYF.

The chain couples TRBV4-2 to TRBJ2-7; maybe TRBD1 (6 bases). The CDR3 is 13 amino acids. The germline CDR1 and CDR2 sequences are LGHNA and YNFKEQ. V gave up 5 bases and J gave up 0 bases, with 8 bases separating them. The CDR3 region is CASSWTDSYEQYF. The CDR3 nucleotides read TGTGCCAGCAGCTGGACAGACTCCTACGAGCAGTACTTC.

This clone was observed once. This chain uses TRBV2 with TRBJ2-3; TRBD2 is a possible D gene (6 bases). Deletions cut 4 bases from V and 1 base from J, with 12 bases between. Germline CDR1 and CDR2: SNHLY and FYNNEI. This CDR3 contains 15 residues. The CDR3 spells CASSVGGAGTDTQYF. DNA for the CDR3: TGTGCCAGCAGTGTCGGGGGAGCAGGCACAGATACGCAGTATTTT.

This clone was seen only a few times. The sample carries other DNA sequences with the same CDR3. The rearrangement joins TRBV28 to TRBJ2-7; the D gene is possibly TRBD1 (5 bases). CDR3 length: 13 residues. Per germline, CDR1 MDHEN and CDR2 SYDVKM. V lost 3 bases and J lost 3, with 9 bases in between. The CDR3 DNA sequence: TGTGCCAGCAGTTTGGGGCCTAGCTACGAGCAGTACTTC. Its protein is CASSLGPSYEQYF. Combining the CDR3 with reference TRBV28 and TRBJ2-7 gives the whole variable domain DVKVTQSSRYLVKRTGEKVFLECVQDMDHENMFWYRQDPGLGLRLIYFSYDVKMKEKGDIPEGYSVSREKKERFSLILESASTNQTSMYLCASSLGPSYEQYFGPGTRLTVT.

The chain recombines TRBV15 with TRBJ2-1, with a weak D call TRBD2 (5 bases). Trimming pared 3 bases from V and 0 bases from J, leaving 12 bases between. This CDR3 is 16 amino acids long. From germline, CDR1 is LNHNV and CDR2 YYDKDF (reference sequence). The CDR3 DNA sequence: TGTGCCACCAGCAGGAACTTGGGGAGCTCCTACAATGAGCAGTTCTTC. The encoded protein is CATSRNLGSSYNEQFF. Full variable domain (remainder filled in from reference TRBV15 and TRBJ2-1): DAMVIQNPRYQVTQFGKPVTLSCSQTLNHNVMYWYQQKSSQAPKLLFHYYDKDFNNEADTPDNFQSRRPNTSFCFLDIRSPGLGDTAMYLCATSRNLGSSYNEQFFGPGTRLTVL.

This clone was found a few times. This chain connects TRBV5-6 to TRBJ1-4; TRBD1 might be the D (5 bases). V was clipped by 6 bases and J by 5 bases, with 11 bases between them. This CDR3 comprises 13 residues. Germline CDR1 is SGHDT and CDR2 is YYEEEE. CDR3 amino acids: CASKTRANEKLFF. In nucleotides, the CDR3 is TGTGCCAGCAAGACCAGGGCCAATGAAAAACTGTTTTTT.

The chain combines TRBV7-9 with TRBJ2-5; 9 bases fit TRBD2. The junction had 5 bases not matched to a gene; V was cut back by 5 bases and J by 7 bases. Germline V gene sequence: CDR1 SEHNR, CDR2 FQNEAQ (reference sequence). CDR3 size: 13 residues. The CDR3 region is CASSPGTSLTQYF. The CDR3 coding sequence is TGTGCCAGCAGCCCCGGGACTAGCCTGACCCAGTACTTC.

The gene calls are TRBV29-1 and TRBJ1-5; 8 bases map to TRBD1. Germline values: CDR1 SQVTM, CDR2 ANQGSEA. V was pared by 4 bases and J by 7 bases, with 6 bases of the junction left unmatched. The CDR3 contains 13 residues. The CDR3 region is CSVGQGAKQPQHF. The DNA of the CDR3 is TGCAGCGTTGGGCAGGGGGCGAAACAGCCCCAGCATTTT.

This clone was seen just once. The rearrangement links TRBV6-5 to TRBJ1-2; possibly TRBD1 for D (5 bases). This CDR3 region has 12 residues. Germline-derived CDR1 and CDR2 are MNHEY and SVGAGI. V was cut by 6 bases and J by 5 bases, with 10 bases left in between. Here the CDR3 reads CASRLDTYGYTF. Written as DNA, the CDR3 is TGTGCCAGCAGACTGGACACGTATGGCTACACCTTC.

The rearrangement uses TRBV11-3 and TRBJ1-4; D is possibly TRBD1 (6 bases). The V end was cut by 2 bases, the J end by 8 bases, with 12 bases between. CDR3 length equals 14 residues. The germline V gene has CDR1 SGHNT and CDR2 YENEEA. The CDR3 spells CASSLTRGGEKLFF. CDR3 DNA: TGTGCCAGCAGCTTAACCAGGGGAGGGGAAAAACTGTTTTTT.

This clone was seen a handful of times. The chain couples TRBV29-1 to TRBJ2-1; 9 nucleotides agree with TRBD2. Germline CDR1 reads SQVTM; CDR2 reads ANQGSEA. Trimming at V came to 1 base and at J to 5 bases, leaving 6 bases not matched to a gene. This CDR3 has 15 amino acids. The CDR3 sequence: CSVEGRSSGDNEQFF. The CDR3 DNA is TGCAGCGTTGAAGGGAGGTCTAGCGGGGACAATGAGCAGTTCTTC.

This chain connects TRBV19 to TRBJ2-3; maybe TRBD1 (7 bases). Germline V gives CDR1 LNHDA, CDR2 SQIVND (reference sequence). This CDR3 is built from 16 residues. V was shortened by 4 bases and J by 1 base, with 15 bases between the two germline ends. CDR3 sequence reads: CASSSTAGQRTDTQYF. The CDR3 DNA reads as TGTGCCAGTAGTAGCACCGCGGGACAGCGCACAGATACGCAGTATTTT.

The chain couples TRBV27 to TRBJ1-3; D gene ambiguous. This CDR3 contains 17 residues. Trimming took off 5 bases at V and 2 bases at J, with 19 bases between the two ends. Germline CDR1 MNHEY, CDR2 SMNVEV (reference sequence). The CDR3, as DNA: TGTGCCAGCAGTGCCACATACGTGACACCTCCTGGAAACACCATATATTTT. Protein product: CASSATYVTPPGNTIYF.

This clone was picked up one time. The chain has TRBV19 and TRBJ2-7; possibly TRBD2 for D (6 bases). Trimming pared 7 bases from V and 6 bases from J, leaving 19 bases between. This CDR3 spans 14 amino acids. The V gene's germline CDR1 is LNHDA and CDR2 SQIVND (reference sequence). CDR3 protein: CASTPRDLAREQYF. Written as DNA, the CDR3 is TGTGCCAGTACCCCACGGGACTTAGCGCGCGAGCAGTACTTC.

DNA for the CDR3: TGTGCCACCCAAGCAGTGAGGGCAGACCAAATGAACACTGAAGCTTTCTTT. This encodes CATQAVRADQMNTEAFF. The chain has TRBV10-3 and TRBJ1-1; D is uncertain. V lost 10 bases to trimming and J lost 0 bases, with 24 bases between them. Germline loops: CDR1 ENHRY, CDR2 SYGVKD. This CDR3 comprises 17 residues.

The rearrangement uses TRBV7-9 and TRBJ1-1; D remains ambiguous. V was cut by 9 bases and J by 1 base, with 9 bases left in between. The CDR3 spans 12 residues. Germline V gene lookup returns CDR1 SEHNR and CDR2 FQNEAQ (reference sequence). This CDR3 is CASLAGNTEAFF. In nucleotides, the CDR3 is TGTGCCAGTCTTGCAGGGAACACTGAAGCTTTCTTT. The variable domain in full, with the rest retrieved from reference TRBV7-9 and TRBJ1-1, is DTGVSQNPRHKITKRGQNVTFRCDPISEHNRLYWYRQTLGQGPEFLTYFQNEAQLEKSRLLSDRFSAERPKGSFSTLEIQRTEQGDSAMYLCASLAGNTEAFFGQGTRLTVV.

The V gene is TRBV7-2, the J gene TRBJ2-3; 12 nucleotides match TRBD2. In germline, CDR1 is SGHTA, CDR2 FQGNSA. The J segment lost 12 bases and the V segment lost 5 bases, leaving 9 bases of the junction unmatched. The CDR3 is made up of 14 amino acids. The CDR3 nucleotides are TGTGCCAGCAGCCTCGGACTAGCGGGGTATCGACAGTATTTT. Encoded protein: CASSLGLAGYRQYF.

This clone was seen once. The chain has TRBV6-4 and TRBJ2-5; 7 bases map to TRBD1. The V gene's germline CDR1 is MRHNA and CDR2 SNTAGT. Trimming cost V 3 bases and J 5 bases; bases outside gene matches: 9. The CDR3 is 15 residues long. The CDR3 DNA reads as TGTGCCAGCAGTGAGGAGACAGGGTCAGCGGAGACCCAGTACTTC. Translating it yields CASSEETGSAETQYF.

This clone was counted once. This sequence joins TRBV7-3 and TRBJ2-2; 11 bases align to TRBD2. Trimming cost V 2 bases and J 5 bases; bases outside gene matches: 10. The CDR3 is made up of 18 amino acids. In germline, CDR1 is SGHTA, CDR2 FQGTGA. The CDR3 protein is CASSLVPSGGPGTGELFF. The DNA for the CDR3 is TGTGCCAGCAGCTTAGTGCCTAGCGGGGGGCCGGGGACCGGGGAGCTGTTTTTT.

The chain links TRBV6-1 to TRBJ2-2; TRBD2 is a possible D gene (6 bases). V was clipped by 6 bases and J by 6 bases, with 17 bases between them. Germline V CDR1 and CDR2: MNHNS, SASEGT. The CDR3 runs to 15 residues. The CDR3 is CASREQPGSPGELFF. The DNA of the CDR3 is TGTGCCAGCAGAGAACAGCCCGGGAGTCCCGGGGAGCTGTTTTTT.